The 8 T cell receptor beta chains below come from one sample, sequenced in a study of blood T cell repertoires in COVID-19. Sequenced by immunoSEQ multiplex PCR; TCRdb stores in-frame clones only, minus some. The sample lists roughly 380,000 clones, more than 70% occurring once. The sequencing sample was made of PBMCs or T cells enriched from blood (not recorded which). The receptor source for this set is a woman in her 30s who had been exposed to COVID-19.

V and J are TRBV18 and TRBJ1-1; D uncertain. This CDR3 comprises 16 residues. V shed 2 bases and J shed 1 base, with 14 bases lying between them. Germline CDR1 and CDR2: KGHSH and LQKENI. The CDR3 protein is CASSPTWAATNTEAFF. The CDR3 DNA reads as TGTGCCAGCTCACCAACCTGGGCAGCCACGAACACTGAAGCTTTCTTT.

V usage is TRBV2 and J usage is TRBJ2-5; 9 bases fit TRBD2. The germline V gene has CDR1 SNHLY and CDR2 FYNNEI. CDR3 length equals 16 residues. The J segment lost 5 bases and the V segment lost 8 bases, leaving 15 bases of the junction unmatched. Here the CDR3 reads CASSPRGGLAWETQYF. DNA of the CDR3: TGTGCCAGCTCTCCCCGGGGGGGACTAGCTTGGGAGACCCAGTACTTC.

This clone came up once. The V call is TRBV7-3, the J call TRBJ2-2; 7 positions match TRBD1. The V gene end was trimmed by 2 bases and the J gene end by 3 bases; junction bases not matched to a gene: 3. Germline-derived CDR1 and CDR2 are SGHTA and FQGTGA. The CDR3 runs to 15 residues. CDR3 region: CASSLGTVDTGELFF. In nucleotides, the CDR3 is TGTGCCAGCAGCTTAGGGACAGTGGACACCGGGGAGCTGTTTTTT. The full variable domain, completed using reference TRBV7-3 and TRBJ2-2, is GAGVSQTPSNKVTEKGKYVELRCDPISGHTALYWYRQSLGQGPEFLIYFQGTGAADDSGLPNDRFFAVRPEGSVSTLKIQRTERGDSAVYLCASSLGTVDTGELFFGEGSRLTVL.

V gene TRBV19 combines with J gene TRBJ2-7; 9 positions match TRBD2. V was clipped by 3 bases and J by 1 base; unmatched bases: 10. Germline V gene lookup returns CDR1 LNHDA and CDR2 SQIVND (reference sequence). The CDR3 has 17 amino acids. The CDR3 DNA is TGTGCCAGTAGTATTTCCGGGTGGCGGGAGGGTTCCTACGAGCAGTACTTC. This translates into CASSISGWREGSYEQYF.

This chain connects TRBV7-8 to TRBJ2-7, with D unclear. V lost 5 bases to trimming and J lost 2 bases, with 16 bases between them. This CDR3 contains 15 residues. Germline V gives CDR1 SGHVS, CDR2 FQNEAQ. In DNA, the CDR3 is TGTGCCAGCAGCCCTCTCACCACAATCCCCTACGAGCAGTACTTC. Its translation: CASSPLTTIPYEQYF.

As concerns this clone: It may be a read error: a sequence one base away is much more abundant. This chain links TRBV5-8 with TRBJ2-7, with 13 bases identical to TRBD2. V was pared by 4 bases and J by 0 bases, with 1 base of the junction left unmatched. CDR1 and CDR2 from the germline V gene are SGHTS and YDEGEE. This CDR3 contains 15 residues. CDR3 in DNA: TGTGCCAGCAGCCGGACTAGCGGGAGCTCCTACGAGCAGTACTTC. It encodes CASSRTSGSSYEQYF.

The J gene is TRBJ1-2, the V gene TRBV28; 7 positions match TRBD1. Looked up from germline, CDR1 is MDHEN and CDR2 is SYDVKM. This CDR3 comprises 14 residues. The ends lost 5 bases at V and 5 bases at J; junction bases unmatched: 8. The CDR3 DNA reads as TGTGCCAGCAGTCCATTGGACAGGCTATATGGCTACACCTTC. It encodes CASSPLDRLYGYTF.

This chain connects TRBV6-4 to TRBJ2-3; TRBD2 matches 9 bases. This CDR3 has 15 amino acids. Germline-derived CDR1 and CDR2 are MRHNA and SNTAGT. V gave up 2 bases and J gave up 7 bases; unmatched junction bases: 7. The CDR3 reads CASSDGGREGNTQYF. DNA of the CDR3: TGTGCCAGCAGTGACGGAGGGCGGGAGGGGAATACGCAGTATTTT.